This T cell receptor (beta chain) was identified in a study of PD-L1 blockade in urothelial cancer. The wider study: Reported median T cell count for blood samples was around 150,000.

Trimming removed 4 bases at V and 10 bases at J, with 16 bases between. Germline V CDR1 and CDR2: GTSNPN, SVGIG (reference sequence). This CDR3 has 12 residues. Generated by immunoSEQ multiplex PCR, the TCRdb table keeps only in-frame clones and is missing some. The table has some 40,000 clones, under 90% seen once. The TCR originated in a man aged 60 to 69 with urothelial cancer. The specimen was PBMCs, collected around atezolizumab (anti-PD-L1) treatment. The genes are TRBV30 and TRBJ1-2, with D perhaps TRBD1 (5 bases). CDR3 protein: CAWIGGGLFYTF. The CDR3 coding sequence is TGTGCCTGGATTGGGGGAGGGTTGTTCTACACCTTC.